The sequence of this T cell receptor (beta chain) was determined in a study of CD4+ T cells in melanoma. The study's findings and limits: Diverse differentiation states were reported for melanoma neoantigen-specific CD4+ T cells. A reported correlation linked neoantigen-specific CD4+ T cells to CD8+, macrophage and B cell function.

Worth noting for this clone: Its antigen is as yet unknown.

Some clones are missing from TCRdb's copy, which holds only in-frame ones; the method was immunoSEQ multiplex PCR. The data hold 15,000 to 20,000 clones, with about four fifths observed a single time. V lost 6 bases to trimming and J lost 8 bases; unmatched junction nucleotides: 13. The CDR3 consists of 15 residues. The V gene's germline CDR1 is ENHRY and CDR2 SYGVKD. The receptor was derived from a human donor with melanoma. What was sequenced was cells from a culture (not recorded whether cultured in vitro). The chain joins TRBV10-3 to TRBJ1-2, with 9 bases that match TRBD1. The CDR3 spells CAISLDRGPPQGYTF. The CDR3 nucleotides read TGTGCCATCAGCTTGGACAGGGGACCCCCTCAAGGCTACACCTTC.